A selection of T cell receptor beta chains follows, all from one sample in a study of CD8+ T cells in alopecia areata. The data were produced by immunoSEQ multiplex PCR, yet TCRdb's version contains in-frame clones alone and is incomplete. The data show about 82,000 clones, with roughly 51% seen just once and 5.5% to 6% held by the top ten. Sequenced material: NKG2D-high CD8+ T cells sorted from blood. The receptors were sampled from a human donor with alopecia areata. Both conserved end residues are part of each CDR3. D genes are given only for firm matches. Clone size is given for some rows only: seen once, a few or many times, or a class if the clone is expanded.

V gene	D gene	J gene	clone size	CDR3 DNA	CDR3 protein
TRBV27	.	TRBJ1-2	once	TGTGCCAGCAGTTTAATAGGGGCGAATGGCTACACCTTC	CASSLIGANGYTF
TRBV29-1	TRBD2	TRBJ2-1	.	TGCAGCGCTCGACTAGCGGGAGTAATTGAGCAGTTCTTC	CSARLAGVIEQFF
TRBV4-1	TRBD1	TRBJ1-2	.	TGCGCCAGCAGCCAAGGAGCCGGGACAGGCGGCCTGATCTATGGCTACACCTTC	CASSQGAGTGGLIYGYTF
TRBV2	.	TRBJ2-1	.	TGTGCCAGCGAAGGGTACGGCAATGAGCAGTTCTTC	CASEGYGNEQFF
TRBV28	.	TRBJ2-7	.	TGTGCCACCACGCACAGGGATCTGGTCGAGCAGTACTTC	CATTHRDLVEQYF
TRBV29-1	.	TRBJ2-7	few	TGCAGCGTTGAAGGTTTAAGCCACGAGCAGTACTTC	CSVEGLSHEQYF
TRBV5-6	TRBD1	TRBJ2-5	few	TGTGCCAGCAGCACGCTCAGACAGGGTGGAGAGACCCAGTACTTC	CASSTLRQGGETQYF
TRBV28	.	TRBJ2-5	few	TGTGCCAGCTGTAGGGGAGAGAGTACCAAAGAGACCCAGTACTTC	CASCRGESTKETQYF
TRBV11-2	TRBD2	TRBJ2-1	.	TGTGCCAGCAGTCCCTTTGGCGGGAGCGCCAATGAGCAGTTCTTC	CASSPFGGSANEQFF
TRBV29-1	TRBD1	TRBJ2-7	.	TGCAGCGTTGAAGCGATGACAGGGAACGAGCAGTACTTC	CSVEAMTGNEQYF
TRBV27	.	TRBJ1-4	.	TGTGCCAGCAGTTTTAGGGCTGGAGACGGAAAACTGTTTTTT	CASSFRAGDGKLFF
TRBV29-1	TRBD2	TRBJ2-7	.	TGCAGCGTTGAAATAGCGGGGGTAATTTCCTACGAGCAGTACTTC	CSVEIAGVISYEQYF
TRBV28	.	TRBJ2-5	few	TGTGCCAGCACTTCGCCCCCGTGGGACATCAGGCAAGAGACCCAGTACTTC	CASTSPPWDIRQETQYF
TRBV30	.	TRBJ1-1	.	TGTGCCTGGGGGGCCCCGAACACTGAAGCTTTCTTT	CAWGAPNTEAFF
TRBV9	TRBD1	TRBJ1-5	.	TGTGCCAGCAGCTTCGAGAGCATCAGGGGGCAGCCCCAGCATTTT	CASSFESIRGQPQHF
TRBV9	.	TRBJ2-3	.	TGTGCCAGCAGCGTAGCGGGCAGTCCGCCAGATACGCAGTATTTT	CASSVAGSPPDTQYF
TRBV29-1	.	TRBJ2-5	few	TGCAGCGTTCAACAAGAGACCCAGTACTTC	CSVQQETQYF
TRBV30	.	TRBJ2-1	.	TGTGCCTGGATACTGGAGAGCTCCTACAATGAGCAGTTCTTC	CAWILESSYNEQFF
TRBV11-2	.	TRBJ1-1	once	TGTGCCAGCAGCAGACAGAAGAACACTGAAGCTTTCTTT	CASSRQKNTEAFF
TRBV20-1	.	TRBJ2-5	.	TGCAGTGCTGCTCAAGGAGCGACCCAGTACTTC	CSAAQGATQYF
TRBV28	TRBD2	TRBJ2-7	few	TGTGCCAGCAGTTTCGCGGGGGGAACCTACGAGCAGTACTTC	CASSFAGGTYEQYF
TRBV7-6	.	TRBJ1-2	few	TGTGCCAGCAGCTTAGAAGGCAGTTACTATGGCTACACCTTC	CASSLEGSYYGYTF